This T cell receptor (beta chain) emerged from a study of blood T cell repertoires in COVID-19. Trimming took 10 bases from V and 3 from J, leaving 10 bases between them. The CDR3 length is 12 residues. CDR1 is SEHNR, CDR2 FQNEAQ, per germline (reference sequence). Sequencing used immunoSEQ multiplex PCR; TCRdb keeps in-frame clones, though not all of them. The table shows 250,000 or so clones, with roughly nine tenths occurring only once. V gene TRBV7-9 combines with J gene TRBJ1-5, with TRBD1 as a possible D gene (6 bases). The sequenced sample consisted of peripheral blood. This receptor was taken from a woman aged 35 to 49 who had recovered from COVID-19. The CDR3 DNA sequence: TGTGCCACCCGACAGGCCAATCAGCCCCAGCATTTT. It encodes CATRQANQPQHF. Using reference TRBV7-9 and TRBJ1-5 for the parts outside the CDR3, the full variable domain is DTGVSQNPRHKITKRGQNVTFRCDPISEHNRLYWYRQTLGQGPEFLTYFQNEAQLEKSRLLSDRFSAERPKGSFSTLEIQRTEQGDSAMYLCATRQANQPQHFGDGTRLSIL.